This entry lists 30 T cell receptor beta chains sequenced from one sample in a study of vaccination and CD4 T cells after COVID-19. The treatment here: roughly 11-day PBMC culture with coronavirus spike peptide pools or control peptides (ViraFEST assay). The study sequenced cultured CD4+ T cell DNA using the Oncomine TCR Beta short-read assay. MiXCR, run by TCRdb on the PCR reads, gives a single entry per CDR3 protein. Of approximately 17,000 distinct CDR3 sequences detected, less than 65% appear once; the ten largest clones hold 15% to 20%. These TCRs are of unknown antigen specificity. Material: CD4+ T cells from blood, cultured in vitro. These receptors were taken from a human donor who had recovered from COVID-19.

The chain recombines TRBV6-1 with TRBJ2-3; D is uncertain. V was shortened by 6 bases and J by 5 bases, with 12 bases between the two germline ends. The CDR3 consists of 13 residues. From germline, CDR1 is MNHNS and CDR2 SASEGT. The CDR3 sequence is CASRPELEDTQYF. The CDR3 DNA reads as TGTGCCAGCAGACCGGAGCTTGAAGATACGCAGTATTTT.

This clonotype has only a few counts. V and J are TRBV6-1 and TRBJ1-5; possibly TRBD1 for D (5 bases). V shed 2 bases and J shed 2 bases, with 10 bases lying between them. CDR3 length equals 15 residues. In germline, CDR1 is MNHNS, CDR2 SASEGT. Here the CDR3 reads CASSEQGVGNQPQHF. In DNA form, the CDR3 reads TGTGCCAGCAGTGAACAGGGCGTCGGCAATCAGCCCCAGCATTTT.

The rearrangement links TRBV7-9 to TRBJ1-2; possible D gene TRBD1, 6 bases. Germline-derived CDR1 and CDR2 are SEHNR and FQNEAQ (reference sequence). Trimming cost V 2 bases and J 14 bases, with 12 bases left between them. The CDR3 length is 11 residues. The CDR3 protein is CASSLKDSGTF. CDR3 DNA sequence: TGTGCCAGCAGCTTAAAGGACAGCGGGACCTTC.

This chain links TRBV6-1 with TRBJ2-3; D may be TRBD2 (5 bases). The CDR3 consists of 13 residues. Per the germline V gene, CDR1 is MNHNS and CDR2 is SASEGT. V lost 8 bases, J lost 6 bases, and 15 bases lay in between. In DNA, the CDR3 is TGTGCCAGCGCCCGGCGGGTCTTGGATACGCAGTATTTT. Translating gives CASARRVLDTQYF.

This clonotype was observed a single time. The junction departs from germline at one end; a sequencing error may be responsible. V is TRBV7-9 and J is TRBJ1-2; D is undetermined. Looked up from germline, CDR1 is SEHNR and CDR2 is FQNEAQ (reference sequence). The CDR3 has 16 amino acids. The CDR3 spells CASSLVVSRTNYSYTF. The CDR3 bases are TGTGCCAGCAGCTTAGTTGTAAGTCGGACCAACTATAGCTACACCTTC. Drawing the rest from reference TRBV7-9 and TRBJ1-2, the complete variable domain is DTGVSQNPRHKITKRGQNVTFRCDPISEHNRLYWYRQTLGQGPEFLTYFQNEAQLEKSRLLSDRFSAERPKGSFSTLEIQRTEQGDSAMYLCASSLVVSRTNYSYTFGSGTRLTVV.

This clonotype was counted a few times. The chain combines TRBV7-2 with TRBJ1-1; unclear D gene. V lost 5 bases to trimming and J lost 10 bases, with 14 bases between them. CDR3 length: 12 amino acids. CDR1 and CDR2 (germline): SGHTA, FQGNSA. The CDR3 spells CASSIPRGSAFF. The CDR3 bases are TGTGCCAGCAGCATCCCCCGCGGATCAGCTTTCTTT.

The chain recombines TRBV19 with TRBJ2-2; TRBD1 is a possible D gene (5 bases). Trimming removed 7 bases from V and 0 bases from J, with 9 bases in between. Germline CDR1 and CDR2: LNHDA and SQIVND (reference sequence). There are 14 residues in the CDR3. The CDR3 protein is CASTRQPNTGELFF. In DNA form, the CDR3 reads TGTGCCAGTACCCGACAGCCGAACACCGGGGAGCTGTTTTTT. Complete variable domain (other parts from reference TRBV19 and TRBJ2-2): DGGITQSPKYLFRKEGQNVTLSCEQNLNHDAMYWYRQDPGQGLRLIYYSQIVNDFQKGDIAEGYSVSREKKESFPLTVTSAQKNPTAFYLCASTRQPNTGELFFGEGSRLTVL.

The CDR3 DNA reads as TGTGCCAGCAGTGGGGGACTAGCGGGAATGTACGAGCAGTACTTC. As protein: CASSGGLAGMYEQYF. The J gene is TRBJ2-7, the V gene TRBV6-1, with 13 positions matching TRBD2. CDR3 length: 15 amino acids. V lost 4 bases, J lost 4 bases, and 4 bases stayed unmatched. Germline values: CDR1 MNHNS, CDR2 SASEGT.

This sequence joins TRBV27 and TRBJ2-7, with D unclear. V lost 0 bases and J 3 bases, leaving 18 bases between the germline ends. Germline assignment: CDR1 MNHEY and CDR2 SMNVEV (reference sequence). The CDR3 runs 17 residues. CDR3 sequence (DNA): TGTGCCAGCAGTTTATCTGCCAGACCGCCCATTTACTACGAGCAGTACTTC. Residues: CASSLSARPPIYYEQYF.

This clonotype is medium-sized by share. Compared with germline, one end of the junction differs, possibly owing to a read error. This chain links TRBV7-7 with TRBJ2-5, with 9 bases fitting TRBD1. The CDR3 covers 14 residues. In germline, CDR1 is SSHAT, CDR2 FNYEAQ (reference sequence). The chain's CDR3 is CASSPTGQGGTQYF. Here the CDR3 DNA reads TGTGCTAGCAGCCCGACGGGACAGGGAGGGACCCAGTACTTC.

This clonotype came up a few times. This chain links TRBV20-1 with TRBJ2-5; TRBD1 matches at 7 bases. The CDR3 sequence is 15 residues long. V gave up 3 bases and J gave up 5 bases; unmatched junction bases: 12. The germline CDR1 and CDR2 sequences are DFQATT and SNEGSKA (reference sequence). The CDR3 protein is CSASPGQPSRETQYF. Written as DNA, the CDR3 is TGCAGTGCTAGCCCGGGACAGCCCAGTCGGGAGACCCAGTACTTC.

Written as DNA, the CDR3 is TGCGCCAGCAGACCGTTCGCGGGGGCAGACACTGAAGCTTTCTTT. It translates to CASRPFAGADTEAFF. V and J are TRBV5-1 and TRBJ1-1; possible D gene TRBD1, 6 bases. With 5 bases removed from V and 3 bases from J, the gap between germline ends came to 17 bases. Germline V gene lookup returns CDR1 SGHRS and CDR2 YFSETQ. The CDR3 is 15 amino acids.

A word on this clonotype: The junction and the germline gene differ at one end; a read error may be behind it. This chain links TRBV7-7 with TRBJ1-5; D is undetermined. Germline V lookup: CDR1 SSHAT, CDR2 FNYEAQ (reference sequence). The CDR3 loop spans 13 amino acids. The CDR3 here is CASSLGEGQPQHF. Written as DNA, the CDR3 is TGTGCTAGCAGCTTAGGAGAGGGTCAGCCCCAGCATTTT.

The rearrangement uses TRBV7-8 and TRBJ2-5; D remains unclear. Germline assignment: CDR1 SGHVS and CDR2 FQNEAQ. V shed 5 bases and J shed 5 bases, with 6 bases lying between them. The CDR3 has 11 amino acids. CDR3 sequence: CASSARETQYF. DNA of the CDR3: TGTGCCAGCAGCGCGCGGGAGACCCAGTACTTC.

Only a few counts were recorded for this clonotype. The chain has TRBV2 and TRBJ1-1, with a weak D call TRBD1 (5 bases). The CDR3 has 18 amino acids. V gave up 11 bases and J gave up 4 bases, with 32 bases separating them. CDR1 SNHLY and CDR2 FYNNEI come from the germline V gene. CDR3 residues: CAGEYAPGTPTLITEAFF. Written as DNA, the CDR3 is TGTGCCGGCGAATACGCCCCCGGGACGCCAACTCTGATCACTGAAGCTTTCTTT.

The CDR3 region has the DNA TGTGCCAGCAGGAACGGACAGACTTACACCGGGGAGCTGTTTTTT. Its protein is CASRNGQTYTGELFF. The J gene is TRBJ2-2, the V gene TRBV7-9; D may be TRBD1 (6 bases). CDR1 and CDR2 (germline): SEHNR, FQNEAQ (reference sequence). V was trimmed by 6 bases and J by 3 bases, leaving 14 bases between them. The CDR3 is made up of 15 amino acids.

J is TRBJ1-5 and V is TRBV7-2; D might be TRBD1 (5 bases). The CDR3 runs 15 residues. CDR1 and CDR2 from the germline V gene are SGHTA and FQGNSA. The V end lost 1 base, the J end lost 7 bases, and 14 bases lay between the germline ends. CDR3 region: CASSLGSQGTQPQHF. CDR3 nucleotides: TGTGCCAGCAGCTTAGGAAGTCAGGGTACCCAGCCCCAGCATTTT. Combining the CDR3 with reference TRBV7-2 and TRBJ1-5 gives the whole variable domain GAGVSQSPSNKVTEKGKDVELRCDPISGHTALYWYRQSLGQGLEFLIYFQGNSAPDKSGLPSDRFSAERTGGSVSTLTIQRTQQEDSAVYLCASSLGSQGTQPQHFGDGTRLSIL.

The chain employs TRBV6-2 or TRBV6-3 and TRBJ2-3; no reliable D call. The CDR3 runs 15 residues. V was shortened by 6 bases and J by 5 bases, with 18 bases between the two germline ends. Germline V gene lookup returns CDR1 MNHEY and CDR2 SVGEGT. The CDR3 region is CASRYSPGAIDTQYF. The CDR3 DNA reads as TGTGCCAGCAGATATTCCCCGGGTGCGATAGATACGCAGTATTTT.

The chain joins TRBV27 to TRBJ2-2, with TRBD2 matching over 8 bases. Germline CDR1 is MNHEY and CDR2 is SMNVEV (reference sequence). V lost 5 bases, J lost 8 bases, and 10 bases stayed unmatched. This CDR3 is built from 15 residues. CDR3 bases: TGTGCCAGCAGTCCAAACCCCGGGGGGGCGGGGGAGCTGTTTTTT. It translates to CASSPNPGGAGELFF.

This clonotype has more than one count but fewer than ten. The V call is TRBV10-3, the J call TRBJ1-5, with no clear D. The V end was cut by 10 bases, the J end by 4 bases, with 14 bases between. Germline CDR1 reads ENHRY; CDR2 reads SYGVKD. The CDR3 runs to 13 residues. The CDR3 loop is CATNGLGNQPQHF. The CDR3 DNA follows: TGTGCCACCAACGGATTGGGAAATCAGCCCCAGCATTTT.

The V gene is TRBV7-3, the J gene TRBJ1-1, with a possible D match to TRBD1 (6 bases). V shed 3 bases and J shed 5 bases, with 10 bases lying between them. CDR3 size: 13 residues. The germline V gene encodes CDR1 SGHTA and CDR2 FQGTGA. CDR3 region: CASSFDRLTEAFF. In DNA, the CDR3 is TGTGCCAGCAGCTTCGACAGGTTGACTGAAGCTTTCTTT.

The CDR3 DNA follows: TGTGCCAGTAGTCCTAGCGTCGGGACCCAGTACTTC. Translation: CASSPSVGTQYF. The gene calls are TRBV19 and TRBJ2-5; perhaps TRBD2 as D (6 bases). CDR3 size: 12 residues. The V gene lost 5 bases and the J gene lost 7 bases, with 11 bases spanning the gap. Germline CDR1 reads LNHDA; CDR2 reads SQIVND (reference sequence).

The chain links TRBV15 to TRBJ1-5; D not certain. The V gene lost 5 bases and the J gene lost 4 bases, with 18 bases spanning the gap. The CDR3 runs to 16 residues. The V gene's germline CDR1 is LNHNV and CDR2 YYDKDF (reference sequence). CDR3 protein: CATSYETRPTNQPQHF. The CDR3 nucleotides read TGTGCCACCAGCTACGAGACCCGCCCAACTAATCAGCCCCAGCATTTT.

J is TRBJ1-3 and V is TRBV20-1, with TRBD1 matching over 9 bases. CDR1 DFQATT and CDR2 SNEGSKA come from the germline V gene (reference sequence). This CDR3 has 14 residues. The ends lost 4 bases at V and 3 bases at J; junction bases unmatched: 4. The CDR3 region is CSATQGAGGNTIYF. The CDR3 nucleotides are TGCAGTGCTACACAGGGGGCTGGTGGAAACACCATATATTTT.

The chain has TRBV20-1 and TRBJ2-7; 9 bases agree with TRBD1. CDR3 length equals 15 residues. Trimming took 3 bases from V and 3 from J; bases not matched to a gene: 9. Germline V CDR1 and CDR2: DFQATT, SNEGSKA (reference sequence). The CDR3 is CSASNPDRGGYEQYF. CDR3 DNA sequence: TGCAGTGCTAGTAATCCTGACAGGGGGGGCTACGAGCAGTACTTC.

The chain couples TRBV6-1 to TRBJ2-3, with D tentatively TRBD2 (5 bases). CDR1 is MNHNS and CDR2 is SASEGT in the germline V gene. The CDR3 runs to 14 residues. V gave up 1 base and J gave up 6 bases, with 11 bases separating them. The CDR3 region has the DNA TGTGCCAGCAGTGAAGTTCCCGGGGTGGATACGCAGTATTTT. Protein: CASSEVPGVDTQYF.

V is TRBV29-1 and J is TRBJ1-1, with D hard to call. This CDR3 region has 14 residues. The V and J ends lost 5 bases and 3 bases respectively, with 16 bases between them. The germline gives CDR1 SQVTM, CDR2 ANQGSEA. The CDR3 region has the DNA TGCAGCGTTATGGAGGGCTGGGCGTACACTGAAGCTTTCTTT. Residues: CSVMEGWAYTEAFF.

The V call is TRBV7-6, the J call TRBJ1-1; D not certain. The germline gives CDR1 SGHVS, CDR2 FNYEAQ. The ends were cut back, 1 base at V and 0 bases at J, with 6 bases in the middle. This CDR3 contains 14 residues. The CDR3: CASSLGRMNTEAFF. CDR3 nucleotide sequence: TGTGCCAGCAGCTTAGGACGGATGAACACTGAAGCTTTCTTT.

This chain joins TRBV6-2 or TRBV6-3 and TRBJ2-7; D unclear. CDR1 is MNHEY and CDR2 is SVGEGT in the germline V gene. The CDR3 has 11 residues. V was trimmed by 2 bases and J by 4 bases, leaving 3 bases between them. The CDR3, as DNA: TGTGCCAGCAGTTACCAATACGAGCAGTACTTC. This gives the protein CASSYQYEQYF.

Notes on this clonotype: At one of its ends the junction is not consistent with the germline gene, which may arise from a read error. This rearrangement joins TRBV20-1 to TRBJ2-1; the D gene is possibly TRBD1 (5 bases). Per the germline V gene, CDR1 is DFQATT and CDR2 is SNEGSKA (reference sequence). The CDR3 runs 14 residues. CDR3 bases: TGCAGTGCTAGAGACAGGGTGCCCTACAATGGGCAGTTCTTC. Translation: CSARDRVPYNGQFF.